Listed below are T cell receptor beta chains from one sample, sequenced in a study of T cell responses to AZD1222 COVID-19 vaccine. Some clones are missing from TCRdb's copy, which holds only in-frame ones; the method was immunoSEQ multiplex PCR. The data show 85,000 to 100,000 clones, with just over 85% seen just once and 6.3% held by the top ten. This sample comprised peripheral blood, obtained on day 0 of AZD1222 vaccination. The receptors come from an adult in good health. Both conserved end residues are part of each CDR3. D genes are given only for firm matches. Clone sizes are given selectively: once, few, many, or a class where the clone is expanded.

>TRBD1|NA|TRBV14|TRBJ1-2
CASSRGQGVVYGYTF
TGTGCCAGCAGCCGCGGACAGGGGGTAGTCTATGGCTACACCTTC
>NA|NA|TRBV4-3|TRBJ2-1
CASSVQSAGSSYNEQFF
TGCGCCAGCAGCGTCCAATCGGCGGGCAGCTCCTACAATGAGCAGTTCTTC
>NA|NA|TRBV21-1|TRBJ1-1
CASSPRGPNTEAFF
TGTGCCAGCAGCCCCCGTGGACCGAACACTGAAGCTTTCTTT
>NA|NA|TRBV12-3/TRBV12-4|TRBJ1-5
CASSSDHQPQHF
TGTGCCAGCAGTTCCGACCATCAGCCCCAGCATTTT
>NA|once|TRBV7-2|TRBJ1-3
CASSLSGTRLSGNTIYF
TGTGCCAGCAGCTTATCCGGGACTCGACTATCTGGAAACACCATATATTTT
>TRBD2|NA|TRBV9|TRBJ2-7
CASSVLAGGYEQYF
TGTGCCAGCAGCGTTTTAGCGGGTGGCTACGAGCAGTACTTC
>NA|NA|TRBV3-1/TRBV3-2|TRBJ2-2
CASRRSSNTGELFF
TGTGCCTCGCGGAGGTCATCGAACACCGGGGAGCTGTTTTTT
>NA|once|TRBV4-1|TRBJ1-1
CASSQDSLSGRTNTEAFF
TGCGCCAGCAGCCAAGATTCCTTAAGCGGACGGACGAACACTGAAGCTTTCTTT
>NA|NA|TRBV7-2|TRBJ1-1
CASSPRSGSLNTEAFF
TGTGCCAGCAGCCCTCGTTCGGGGTCCTTGAACACTGAAGCTTTCTTT
>NA|NA|TRBV10-3|TRBJ2-3
CAISESRGVGDTQYF
TGTGCCATCAGTGAGTCGCGTGGGGTGGGAGATACGCAGTATTTT
>TRBD1|NA|TRBV6-1|TRBJ2-1
CASREGQGWNEQFF
TGTGCCAGCAGGGAAGGACAGGGTTGGAATGAGCAGTTCTTC
>NA|NA|TRBV27|TRBJ1-2
CASSFIPGLSYGYTF
TGTGCCAGCAGTTTCATTCCAGGACTAAGCTATGGCTACACCTTC
>TRBD2|NA|TRBV3-1/TRBV3-2|TRBJ2-1
CASSLSGGYNEQFF
TGTGCCAGCAGCCTCAGCGGGGGCTACAATGAGCAGTTCTTC
>NA|NA|TRBV5-6|TRBJ1-3
CASGGRGGNTIYF
TGTGCCAGCGGGGGTCGTGGTGGAAACACCATATATTTT
>TRBD1|NA|TRBV5-4|TRBJ1-6
CASSLEAGGESPLHF
TGTGCCAGCAGCTTGGAGGCAGGGGGCGAGTCACCCCTCCACTTT
>TRBD1|NA|TRBV5-6|TRBJ1-5
CASSFNRGTQPQHF
TGTGCCAGCAGCTTTAACAGGGGAACACAGCCCCAGCATTTT
>NA|NA|TRBV30|TRBJ2-2
CAWSMVDAGELFF
TGTGCCTGGAGTATGGTTGACGCCGGGGAGCTGTTTTTT
>NA|NA|TRBV5-5|TRBJ1-6
CASSFSYNSPLHF
TGTGCCAGCAGCTTCTCCTATAATTCACCCCTCCACTTT
>NA|few|TRBV5-5|TRBJ2-7
CASSSPQRLLGQYF
TGTGCCAGCAGCTCCCCACAGCGTCTCCTTGGGCAGTACTTC
>NA|NA|TRBV11-2|TRBJ1-4
CASSNRALNEKLFF
TGTGCCAGCAGTAACCGGGCCCTTAATGAAAAACTGTTTTTT
>NA|NA|TRBV4-2|TRBJ2-2
CASSQVGRGPNTGELFF
TGTGCCAGCAGCCAAGTGGGGCGGGGGCCGAACACCGGGGAGCTGTTTTTT
>TRBD2|few|TRBV27|TRBJ2-1
CASRVGTSGNEQFF
TGTGCCAGCAGGGTAGGGACTAGCGGAAATGAGCAGTTCTTC
>TRBD1|NA|TRBV30|TRBJ2-7
CAWGTGVYEQYF
TGTGCCTGGGGGACAGGGGTTTACGAGCAGTACTTC
>NA|NA|TRBV10-2|TRBJ1-6
CASRSREAYNSPLHF
TGCGCCAGCAGATCCCGGGAAGCCTATAATTCACCCCTCCACTTT
>NA|NA|TRBV12-3/TRBV12-4|TRBJ1-1
CASAFVRNTEAFF
TGTGCCAGCGCTTTTGTGAGGAACACTGAAGCTTTCTTT
>NA|NA|TRBV4-2|TRBJ1-3
CASSQESGGFSGNTIYF
TGTGCCAGCAGCCAAGAAAGTGGAGGGTTCTCTGGAAACACCATATATTTT
>TRBD2|NA|TRBV10-1|TRBJ2-1
CASSSLSGRGGEQFF
TGCGCCAGCAGCTCTCTTAGCGGGAGGGGGGGTGAGCAGTTCTTC
>NA|NA|TRBV10-1|TRBJ1-1
CASSYGINTEAFF
TGCGCCAGCAGTTACGGGATTAACACTGAAGCTTTCTTT
>NA|NA|TRBV6-5|TRBJ1-2
CASSTRTGGVYGYTF
TGTGCCAGCAGTACCAGGACCGGGGGCGTCTATGGCTACACCTTC
>TRBD1|NA|TRBV11-2|TRBJ1-5
CASSPGSRGHQPQHF
TGTGCCAGCAGTCCCGGGAGTAGGGGGCATCAGCCCCAGCATTTT
>NA|NA|TRBV27|TRBJ2-7
CASSLGVAYEQYF
TGTGCCAGCAGTTTAGGGGTAGCCTACGAGCAGTACTTC
>NA|NA|TRBV3-1/TRBV3-2|TRBJ1-4
CASSQVSQGREKLFF
TGTGCCAGCAGCCAGGTTTCGCAGGGAAGAGAAAAACTGTTTTTT
>NA|NA|TRBV6-1|TRBJ2-5
CASSEAVGPGQETQYF
TGTGCCAGCAGTGAAGCGGTGGGACCGGGGCAAGAGACCCAGTACTTC
>TRBD1|NA|TRBV10-1|TRBJ1-4
CASSEGTGSRRELFF
TGCGCCAGCAGTGAAGGGACAGGTTCCCGACGGGAACTGTTTTTT
>NA|NA|TRBV11-1|TRBJ1-2
CASSLVGDLLDGYTF
TGTGCCAGCAGCTTAGTTGGGGACCTTCTTGATGGCTACACCTTC
>TRBD2|NA|TRBV27|TRBJ2-4
CASSSGLAMNIQYF
TGTGCCAGCAGTTCGGGACTAGCAATGAACATTCAGTACTTC
>NA|NA|TRBV30|TRBJ2-7
CAWSPVGVTTVEQYF
TGTGCCTGGAGTCCCGTGGGGGTTACCACGGTCGAGCAGTACTTC
>TRBD1|NA|TRBV11-3|TRBJ2-7
CASSLAGTGGYEQYF
TGTGCCAGCAGCTTAGCAGGGACAGGGGGCTACGAGCAGTACTTC
>TRBD1|NA|TRBV19|TRBJ1-5
CASSPGTGGHQPQHF
TGTGCCAGTAGTCCCGGGACAGGGGGTCACCAGCCCCAGCATTTT
>TRBD1|NA|TRBV30|TRBJ1-2
CAWRPGTEYTF
TGTGCCTGGAGGCCAGGGACAGAGTACACCTTC
>NA|few|TRBV7-3|TRBJ1-3
CASSPAGGGNTIYF
TGTGCCAGCAGCCCGGCGGGGGGTGGAAACACCATATATTTT
>TRBD1|NA|TRBV5-5|TRBJ1-5
CASSLASVQGVRQPQHF
TGTGCCAGCAGCTTGGCCAGTGTACAGGGGGTTCGTCAGCCCCAGCATTTT
>NA|NA|TRBV19|TRBJ1-2
CASNSANYGYTF
TGTGCCAGTAATAGTGCTAACTATGGCTACACCTTC